These 18 T cell receptor beta chains came from one sample sequenced in a study of response to subunit inactivated influenza vaccine. One entry per CDR3 protein results from TCRdb running MiXCR on the RT-PCR reads. In the table there are approximately 530,000 distinct CDR3 sequences, 6% to 9% of which are singletons. The sequenced sample was PBMCs from blood, obtained 23 to 25 months after vaccination. The receptors shown here come from a man aged 45-69 years who received an inactivated influenza vaccine.

This clonotype was observed many times. V usage is TRBV28 and J usage is TRBJ1-1, with 8 nucleotides matching TRBD1. CDR1 is MDHEN, CDR2 SYDVKM, per germline. The CDR3 loop spans 14 amino acids. V lost 6 bases and J lost 3; bases outside the gene matches: 6. CDR3 loop: CASSGLTGDTEAFF. The CDR3 coding sequence is TGTGCCAGCAGCGGGCTGACAGGGGACACTGAAGCTTTCTTT.

This clonotype showed up many times. The chain joins TRBV10-2 to TRBJ1-1; D gene unclear. Germline loops: CDR1 WSHSY, CDR2 SAAADI. Trimming took off 9 bases at V and 5 bases at J, with 13 bases between the two ends. This CDR3 spans 12 amino acids. CDR3 nucleotides: TGCGCCAGTTTCGATCGGAGTACTGAAGCTTTCTTT. Its protein is CASFDRSTEAFF.

The chain uses TRBV3-1 and TRBJ2-7; tentatively, D is TRBD1 (6 bases). This CDR3 comprises 16 residues. The V end lost 0 bases, the J end lost 0 bases, and 12 bases lay between the germline ends. CDR1 and CDR2 (germline): LGHDT, YNNKEL (reference sequence). CDR3 in amino acids: CASSQEFGQSSYEQYF. The CDR3 DNA sequence: TGTGCCAGCAGCCAAGAATTCGGACAGAGCTCCTACGAGCAGTACTTC.

The chain is built from TRBV12-3 or TRBV12-4 and TRBJ2-3, with TRBD2 as a possible D gene (5 bases). Trimming took off 0 bases at V and 8 bases at J, with 9 bases between the two ends. The CDR3 length is 13 residues. This CDR3 reads CASSLAGVGTQYF. Here the CDR3 DNA reads TGTGCCAGCAGTTTAGCGGGAGTGGGTACGCAGTATTTT.

This clonotype came up many times. This chain joins TRBV14 and TRBJ2-7; D may be TRBD1 (6 bases). Trimming cost V 2 bases and J 2 bases, with 19 bases left between them. The CDR3 spans 17 residues. The germline gives CDR1 SGHDN, CDR2 FVKESK. The CDR3, as DNA: TGTGCCAGCAGCCAACGCAATGCCGGGACATCTACCTACGAGCAGTACTTC. Its protein product is CASSQRNAGTSTYEQYF.

This clonotype was seen ten or more times. The chain links TRBV28 to TRBJ2-7; D remains unclear. V lost 2 bases and J lost 0, with 14 bases in between. CDR3 length: 16 amino acids. The germline CDR1 and CDR2 sequences are MDHEN and SYDVKM. CDR3 nucleotide sequence: TGTGCCAGCAGTTTAACTGGGTCTGCTACCTCCTACGAGCAGTACTTC. Translating it yields CASSLTGSATSYEQYF.

The rearrangement uses TRBV12-3 or TRBV12-4 and TRBJ2-5; D is unresolved. The CDR3 covers 14 residues. V was trimmed by 6 bases and J by 3 bases, leaving 14 bases between them. The CDR3 coding sequence is TGTGCCAGCAGCCCCGTAGGGTTGGAAGAGACCCAGTACTTC. Its protein is CASSPVGLEETQYF.

This clonotype was detected only a few times. V gene TRBV12-3 or TRBV12-4 combines with J gene TRBJ2-1; D is uncertain. The CDR3 extends over 15 amino acids. The germline V and J ends were trimmed by 5 bases and 3 bases, with 14 bases remaining between them. This chain's CDR3 is CASSPTGLNYNEQFF. The CDR3 coding sequence is TGTGCCAGCAGTCCAACGGGTCTTAACTACAATGAGCAGTTCTTC.

This clonotype turned up a few times. The chain couples TRBV11-2 to TRBJ2-2; D could derive from TRBD1 or TRBD2 (5 bases each). V lost 1 base and J 8 bases, leaving 17 bases between the germline ends. There are 16 residues in the CDR3. Germline loops: CDR1 SGHAT, CDR2 FQNNGV. CDR3 sequence reads: CASSLAPPRGQGELFF. The CDR3 DNA reads as TGTGCCAGCAGCTTAGCCCCCCCGAGGGGTCAGGGGGAGCTGTTTTTT. The full variable domain, rest sourced from reference TRBV11-2 and TRBJ2-2, is EAGVAQSPRYKIIEKRQSVAFWCNPISGHATLYWYQQILGQGPKLLIQFQNNGVVDDSQLPKDRFSAERLKGVDSTLKIQPAKLEDSAVYLCASSLAPPRGQGELFFGEGSRLTVL.

The V gene is TRBV7-2, the J gene TRBJ2-1, with 7 positions matching TRBD2. Trimming cost V 5 bases and J 9 bases; bases outside gene matches: 16. CDR1 is SGHTA, CDR2 FQGNSA, per germline. There are 16 residues in the CDR3. The CDR3 nucleotides are TGTGCCAGCAGCCCGACGGGAGGAGTGGGGTTGGGTGAGCAGTTCTTC. Protein sequence: CASSPTGGVGLGEQFF.

This clonotype was seen a single time. The V and J genes are TRBV11-2 and TRBJ2-7; D call uncertain. The CDR3 has 13 residues. CDR1 and CDR2 (germline): SGHAT, FQNNGV. Trimming cost V 3 bases and J 1 base, with 7 bases left between them. CDR3 sequence (DNA): TGTGCCAGCAGCTTTTCAGAATCCTACGAGCAGTACTTC. It specifies CASSFSESYEQYF.

The chain uses TRBV9 and TRBJ2-5, with 13 bases aligning to TRBD2. Germline V gene data show CDR1 as SGDLS and CDR2 as YYNGEE. J lost 0 bases, V lost 7 bases, and 6 bases had no gene match. The CDR3 loop spans 16 amino acids. The CDR3 sequence is CASGETSGGYQETQYF. DNA of the CDR3: TGTGCCAGCGGCGAGACTAGCGGGGGGTACCAAGAGACCCAGTACTTC.

The chain recombines TRBV13 with TRBJ1-2; TRBD1 matches at 9 bases. In germline, CDR1 is PRHDT, CDR2 FYEKMQ (reference sequence). There are 16 residues in the CDR3. The junction had 4 bases not matched to a gene; V was cut back by 2 bases and J by 0 bases. CDR3 coding DNA: TGTGCCAGCAGCTTAATGACAGGGGGAACTAACTATGGCTACACCTTC. The encoded protein is CASSLMTGGTNYGYTF.

This clonotype was recorded a few times. This chain connects TRBV28 to TRBJ1-4; the D is unclear. The germline V gene encodes CDR1 MDHEN and CDR2 SYDVKM. The germline V and J ends were trimmed by 7 bases and 0 bases, with 21 bases remaining between them. The CDR3 is 18 amino acids. The CDR3 coding sequence is TGTGCCAGCACTAAGCTGGCGGCTGGCTTTGCAACTAATGAAAAACTGTTTTTT. This codes for CASTKLAAGFATNEKLFF. The full variable domain, in which reference TRBV28 and TRBJ1-4 provide the parts outside the CDR3, is DVKVTQSSRYLVKRTGEKVFLECVQDMDHENMFWYRQDPGLGLRLIYFSYDVKMKEKGDIPEGYSVSREKKERFSLILESASTNQTSMYLCASTKLAAGFATNEKLFFGSGTQLSVL.

This clonotype was detected only a few times. This rearrangement joins TRBV12-3 or TRBV12-4 to TRBJ1-5, with D possibly TRBD1 on 5 matching bases. This CDR3 is built from 15 residues. Trimming stripped 3 bases from V and 3 bases from J, with 12 bases between. Here the CDR3 DNA reads TGTGCCAGCAGTTTTTGGCAGGGAAACAATCAGCCCCAGCATTTT. Translated: CASSFWQGNNQPQHF.

Many counts were recorded for this clonotype. CDR3 residues: CSALSAADNEQFF. The DNA of the CDR3 is TGCAGTGCCCTCTCCGCTGCTGACAATGAGCAGTTCTTC. J is TRBJ2-1 and V is TRBV20-1; no firm D call. Germline V CDR1 and CDR2: DFQATT, SNEGSKA (reference sequence). The V and J ends lost 6 bases and 5 bases respectively, with 14 bases between them. This CDR3 is 13 amino acids long.

There are a few counts of this clonotype. The chain joins TRBV27 to TRBJ2-5, with 14 bases fitting TRBD2. After removal of 4 bases from V and 5 bases from J, the junction contained 9 bases not matched to a gene. The CDR3 has 17 residues. CDR1 is MNHEY and CDR2 is SMNVEV in the germline V gene (reference sequence). The CDR3 spells CASSSPQGTSGSETQYF. DNA of the CDR3: TGTGCCAGCAGTTCACCCCAGGGGACTAGCGGGAGTGAGACCCAGTACTTC.

This clonotype was found many times. V gene TRBV4-3 combines with J gene TRBJ2-3; D remains ambiguous. V was pared by 0 bases and J by 2 bases, with 6 bases between. Per the germline V gene, CDR1 is LGHNA and CDR2 is YSLEER. This CDR3 is 14 amino acids long. The CDR3 coding sequence is TGCGCCAGCAGCCAAGAAGAGACCACAGATACGCAGTATTTT. Translation: CASSQEETTDTQYF.